These 2 T cell receptor beta chains came from one sample sequenced in a study of CD8 T cells in Susac syndrome. Random-hexamer reverse transcription was applied to roughly 0.45 to 1 ug RNA. One entry per CDR3 protein, called by TCRdb with MiXCR from the immunoSEQ multiplex PCR reads. The sample includes approximately 200,000 distinct CDR3 sequences, approximately 95% seen only once; the top ten take 0.07% to 0.095%. What was sequenced was CD4+ T cells from PBMCs. The source is a human donor with multiple sclerosis.

The rearrangement uses TRBV30 and TRBJ2-7, with D tentatively TRBD2 (6 bases). The ends were cut back, 5 bases at V and 4 bases at J, with 9 bases in the middle. CDR1 is GTSNPN and CDR2 is SVGIG in the germline V gene (reference sequence). This CDR3 region has 11 residues. The CDR3 DNA reads as TGTGCCTGGGGGAGGCAATACGAGCAGTACTTC. Its protein product is CAWGRQYEQYF.

This clonotype was found a few times. The V and J genes are TRBV30 and TRBJ2-7, with TRBD2 matching 7 bases. CDR3 length: 14 residues. V lost 4 bases to trimming and J lost 3 bases; unmatched junction nucleotides: 9. The V gene's germline CDR1 is GTSNPN and CDR2 SVGIG (reference sequence). CDR3 loop: CAWTPLGGNYEQYF. The DNA of the CDR3 is TGTGCCTGGACCCCCCTCGGGGGGAACTACGAGCAGTACTTC.